The 25 T cell receptor beta chains below were found in one sample sequenced in a study of response to subunit inactivated influenza vaccine. TCRdb re-called the RT-PCR reads with MiXCR, one entry per CDR3 protein. The profile shows under 200,000 distinct CDR3 sequences, roughly a tenth of them singletons. The sample here was non-naive T cells sorted from PBMCs, taken roughly 45 days after vaccination. The receptors were gathered from a man aged 50 or older who received an inactivated influenza vaccine.

This clonotype was found a few times. The chain employs TRBV10-3 and TRBJ2-7; TRBD1 matches 8 bases. CDR3 size: 15 residues. J gave up 4 bases and V 6 bases, and 11 bases lay outside the gene matches. Germline V gene lookup returns CDR1 ENHRY and CDR2 SYGVKD. CDR3 nucleotides: TGTGCCATCAGACCCGACAGGGGTCACCCATACGAGCAGTACTTC. Protein sequence: CAIRPDRGHPYEQYF.

The V and J genes are TRBV20-1 and TRBJ2-1; TRBD1 matches at 8 bases. The ends lost 0 bases at V and 4 bases at J; junction bases unmatched: 11. The CDR3 has 17 amino acids. Per the germline V gene, CDR1 is DFQATT and CDR2 is SNEGSKA (reference sequence). In DNA, the CDR3 is TGCAGTGCTAGAGATCCTCGACCGGGACAGGATTACAATGAGCAGTTCTTC. It translates to CSARDPRPGQDYNEQFF.

This clonotype was observed at least ten times. The gene calls are TRBV12-3 or TRBV12-4 and TRBJ2-2; the D is unclear. The CDR3 has 14 amino acids. V gave up 3 bases and J gave up 2 bases, with 7 bases separating them. The CDR3 DNA reads as TGTGCCAGCAGTTTGGCCAGTAACACCGGGGAGCTGTTTTTT. Protein: CASSLASNTGELFF.

This sequence joins TRBV7-8 and TRBJ2-2, with TRBD1 as a possible D gene (6 bases). The germline gives CDR1 SGHVS, CDR2 FQNEAQ. This CDR3 contains 15 residues. V lost 4 bases and J 1 base, leaving 10 bases between the germline ends. The CDR3 loop reads CASSSGTQNTGELFF. Here the CDR3 DNA reads TGTGCCAGCAGCTCCGGGACACAGAACACCGGGGAGCTGTTTTTT.

CDR3 sequence reads: CASSVGQGKADTQYF. CDR3 coding DNA: TGTGCCAGCAGCGTAGGACAGGGGAAGGCTGATACGCAGTATTTT. V gene TRBV9 combines with J gene TRBJ2-3, with 8 positions matching TRBD1. The V gene end was trimmed by 0 bases and the J gene end by 6 bases; junction bases not matched to a gene: 6. Germline lookup yields CDR1 SGDLS and CDR2 YYNGEE. This CDR3 spans 15 amino acids.

About this clonotype: Its ends do not fully match the called genes, so a read error is possible. The rearrangement uses TRBV10-3 and TRBJ2-6; maybe TRBD2 (7 bases). The CDR3 is 15 residues long. Per germline, CDR1 ENHRY and CDR2 SYGVKD. The CDR3: CAISESGAGANVLNF. CDR3 sequence (DNA): TGTGCCATCAGTGAATCTGGGGCGGGGGCCAACGTCCTGAATTTC.

The V gene is TRBV30, the J gene TRBJ2-4, with D perhaps TRBD2 (6 bases). Germline V lookup: CDR1 GTSNPN, CDR2 SVGIG (reference sequence). This CDR3 spans 12 amino acids. V was pared by 5 bases and J by 4 bases, with 9 bases between. CDR3 bases: TGTGCCTGGGGGGGGTCTAAAAACATTCAGTACTTC. Protein sequence: CAWGGSKNIQYF.

Notes on this clonotype: A read error is possible here, since a much larger clone lies one base away. The chain employs TRBV28 and TRBJ2-5, with D unresolved. The CDR3 is 13 residues long. Germline V lookup: CDR1 MDHEN, CDR2 SYDVKM. Trimming removed 7 bases from V and 5 bases from J, with 14 bases in between. The CDR3 DNA is TGTGCCAGCAATTTGTTTCGGTGGGAGACCCAGTACTTC. Translated: CASNLFRWETQYF.

This clonotype was detected only a few times. The V gene is TRBV5-4, the J gene TRBJ2-3; D gene ambiguous. CDR1 and CDR2 from the germline V gene are SGHNT and YYREEE (reference sequence). V shed 1 base and J shed 0 bases, with 12 bases lying between them. The CDR3 totals 16 residues. The CDR3 reads CASSLRLRASTDTQYF. DNA for the CDR3: TGTGCCAGCAGCTTGCGGCTACGCGCGAGCACAGATACGCAGTATTTT.

This clonotype has ten or more counts. A much larger clone sits a single nucleotide away, making a read error possible. The chain recombines TRBV27 with TRBJ2-1; D uncertain. V lost 5 bases and J lost 2, with 1 base in between. The CDR3 loop spans 11 amino acids. Germline assignment: CDR1 MNHEY and CDR2 SMNVEV (reference sequence). DNA for the CDR3: TGTGCCAGCAGTACCTACAATGAGCAGTTCTTC. Protein: CASSTYNEQFF.

In its sample, this clonotype was seen a few times. The chain uses TRBV5-5 and TRBJ2-7, with 8 bases identical to TRBD1. V gave up 4 bases and J gave up 4 bases; unmatched junction bases: 10. CDR3 length: 15 amino acids. Germline loops: CDR1 SGHKS, CDR2 YYEKEE (reference sequence). The CDR3 DNA sequence: TGTGCCAGCAGCCGCCCCGGGACAGGCGGTTACGAGCAGTACTTC. Amino acid sequence: CASSRPGTGGYEQYF.

This clonotype was counted at least ten times. This chain uses TRBV15 with TRBJ2-3, with unresolved D. The CDR3 is 12 residues long. CDR1 and CDR2 from the germline V gene are LNHNV and YYDKDF (reference sequence). V gave up 8 bases and J gave up 6 bases, with 12 bases separating them. CDR3 in DNA: TGTGCCACCGCCTTAAATGCGGATACGCAGTATTTT. This translates into CATALNADTQYF.

This clonotype was found many times. This rearrangement joins TRBV4-2 to TRBJ2-2; 9 bases fit TRBD2. V shed 2 bases and J 1 base; nucleotides not matched to a gene: 2. CDR1 and CDR2 from the germline V gene are LGHNA and YNFKEQ. The CDR3 length is 16 residues. CDR3 in DNA: TGTGCCAGCAGCCAACTACTAGCGGGGAACACCGGGGAGCTGTTTTTT. Amino acid sequence: CASSQLLAGNTGELFF.

This rearrangement joins TRBV11-2 to TRBJ2-1; D is uncertain. This CDR3 has 14 residues. Trimming shortened V by 6 bases and J by 4 bases, and 13 bases separated the two germline ends. Germline values: CDR1 SGHAT, CDR2 FQNNGV. The CDR3 is CASSSVVRYNEQFF. CDR3 sequence (DNA): TGTGCCAGCAGTTCAGTGGTACGTTACAATGAGCAGTTCTTC.

The table lists this clonotype with a few counts. The chain recombines TRBV27 with TRBJ2-5, with a tentative D call TRBD1 (5 bases). Germline CDR1 and CDR2: MNHEY and SMNVEV (reference sequence). The CDR3 extends over 13 amino acids. V was cut by 2 bases and J by 9 bases, with 13 bases left in between. CDR3 amino acids: CASSLGQGRAQYF. CDR3 in DNA: TGTGCCAGCAGTTTAGGCCAGGGAAGGGCCCAGTACTTC.

The chain couples TRBV7-9 to TRBJ2-3; no clear D. Germline V gene sequence: CDR1 SEHNR, CDR2 FQNEAQ (reference sequence). V lost 0 bases, J lost 4 bases, and 5 bases lay in between. This CDR3 is built from 13 residues. The DNA of the CDR3 is TGTGCCAGCAGCTTAGCGATGGCAGATACGCAGTATTTT. It specifies CASSLAMADTQYF.

V and J are TRBV4-2 and TRBJ1-5, with unresolved D. The CDR3 contains 16 residues. V lost 0 bases and J lost 7, with 16 bases in between. CDR1 is LGHNA and CDR2 is YNFKEQ in the germline V gene. This CDR3 is CASSQDPIAPTQPQHF. DNA of the CDR3: TGTGCCAGCAGCCAAGATCCGATAGCACCGACCCAGCCCCAGCATTTT.

This rearrangement joins TRBV19 to TRBJ1-5; a possible D gene is TRBD1 (6 bases). V was cut by 0 bases and J by 6 bases, with 15 bases left in between. CDR1 and CDR2 from the germline V gene are LNHDA and SQIVND (reference sequence). This CDR3 region has 16 residues. CDR3 in amino acids: CASSIDLRGLVQPQHF. DNA for the CDR3: TGTGCCAGTAGTATAGATCTGCGGGGGCTGGTTCAGCCCCAGCATTTT.

With regard to this clonotype: A much larger clone is a single base away; this may be a read error. The chain employs TRBV20-1 and TRBJ2-7; D is ambiguous. The CDR3 totals 11 residues. CDR1 and CDR2 (germline): DFQATT, SNEGSKA (reference sequence). The CDR3 region has the DNA TGCAGTGCTAGCAAGACCTACGAGCAGGACTTC. Its protein is CSASKTYEQDF.

This clonotype was observed a few times. This rearrangement joins TRBV6-2 or TRBV6-3 to TRBJ2-7; 11 nucleotides align to TRBD2. The length of the CDR3 is 14 residues. J lost 4 bases, V lost 6 bases, and 5 bases had no gene match. From germline, CDR1 is MNHEY and CDR2 SVGEGT. Written as DNA, the CDR3 is TGTGCCAGCAGGACTAGCGGGATATCTTACGAGCAGTACTTC. It yields the protein CASRTSGISYEQYF.

This clonotype was picked up many times. This chain joins TRBV15 and TRBJ2-2; D may be TRBD1 or TRBD2 (5 bases each). The CDR3 extends over 16 amino acids. Trimming shortened V by 2 bases and J by 0 bases, and 10 bases separated the two germline ends. From germline, CDR1 is LNHNV and CDR2 YYDKDF (reference sequence). CDR3 protein: CATSRFGTANTGELFF. The CDR3 DNA follows: TGTGCCACCAGCAGATTCGGGACGGCGAACACCGGGGAGCTGTTTTTT.

This clonotype showed up just a few times. The rearrangement joins TRBV24-1 to TRBJ2-2; no firm D call. Germline assignment: CDR1 KGHDR and CDR2 SFDVKD. CDR3 length: 14 residues. V lost 10 bases and J lost 1, with 12 bases in between. For the CDR3, the DNA is TGTGCCACAGGGCTCGGTGAGAACACCGGGGAGCTGTTTTTT. Encoded protein: CATGLGENTGELFF.

Only a few counts were recorded for this clonotype. The chain uses TRBV4-2 and TRBJ1-6; the match to TRBD1 covers 9 bases. Germline trimming cut 3 bases from V and 7 bases from J; bases unmatched to any gene: 4. Germline V gene sequence: CDR1 LGHNA, CDR2 YNFKEQ. This CDR3 contains 15 residues. The CDR3 region has the DNA TGTGCCAGCAGCCAGGGGGACAGGGAGAATTCACCCCTCCACTTT. Protein product: CASSQGDRENSPLHF.

This rearrangement joins TRBV6-2 or TRBV6-3 to TRBJ1-5; TRBD1 aligns across 7 bases. Looked up from germline, CDR1 is MNHEY and CDR2 is SVGEGT. Trimming at V came to 2 bases and at J to 6 bases, leaving 10 bases not matched to a gene. This CDR3 is 16 amino acids long. As DNA, the CDR3 is TGTGCCAGCAGTTACGACGGGGACAGCGATCGTCAGCCCCAGCATTTT. Translated, it gives CASSYDGDSDRQPQHF.

This clonotype was observed at least ten times. CDR3 coding DNA: TGTGCCAGCAGCTTCGGACTTGGGGAGACCCAGTACTTC. Its protein is CASSFGLGETQYF. The chain combines TRBV7-2 with TRBJ2-5, with a tentative D call TRBD2 (5 bases). The V and J ends lost 3 bases and 5 bases respectively, with 10 bases between them. The CDR3 is 13 amino acids. CDR1 and CDR2 (germline): SGHTA, FQGNSA.